These 8 T cell receptor beta chains originate from one sample sequenced in a study of blood T cell repertoires in COVID-19. Here immunoSEQ multiplex PCR was the method, and the copy in TCRdb shows in-frame clones only, minus some. Of 140,000 to 150,000 clones listed, around 88% are singletons. Sequencing was done on a sample of peripheral blood. The receptor set was obtained from a man between 60 and 70 years old with active or convalescent COVID-19.

CDR3 region: CASSLEVRGRGFTETQYF. CDR3 coding DNA: TGTGCCAGCAGCTTAGAAGTCCGGGGCAGGGGTTTCACTGAGACCCAGTACTTC. The rearrangement links TRBV7-7 to TRBJ2-5, with D maybe TRBD1 (6 bases). The V end lost 1 base, the J end lost 5 bases, and 23 bases lay between the germline ends. The V gene's germline CDR1 is SSHAT and CDR2 FNYEAQ (reference sequence). CDR3 length equals 18 residues.

This chain uses TRBV5-1 with TRBJ2-3; possibly TRBD2 for D (7 bases). The CDR3 runs 16 residues. Trimming took 0 bases from V and 0 from J, leaving 11 bases between them. Germline V gene data show CDR1 as SGHRS and CDR2 as YFSETQ. CDR3 residues: CASSLGGGFSTDTQYF. The CDR3 DNA reads TGCGCCAGCAGCTTGGGCGGGGGCTTTAGCACAGATACGCAGTATTTT.

The rearrangement uses TRBV3-1 (or the pseudogene TRBV3-2) and TRBJ2-3; 9 positions agree with TRBD2. The germline V gene encodes CDR1 LGHDT and CDR2 YNNKEL (reference sequence). This CDR3 contains 17 residues. V lost 4 bases and J lost 3; bases outside the gene matches: 11. The CDR3 region has the DNA TGTGCCAGCAGCCGAACCAATAGCGGGAGAGGAACAGATACGCAGTATTTT. It encodes CASSRTNSGRGTDTQYF.

The chain couples TRBV7-2 to TRBJ2-5; a weak D match, TRBD1 (5 bases). The germline V gene has CDR1 SGHTA and CDR2 FQGNSA. Trimming took off 5 bases at V and 0 bases at J, with 10 bases between the two ends. The CDR3 spans 14 residues. The CDR3 nucleotides are TGTGCCAGCAGCGCCCAGGGTTACCAAGAGACCCAGTACTTC. Translating it yields CASSAQGYQETQYF.

V gene TRBV6-6 combines with J gene TRBJ2-1; tentative D call: TRBD2 (5 bases). CDR3 length equals 15 residues. The V gene lost 2 bases and the J gene lost 12 bases, with 20 bases spanning the gap. Per germline, CDR1 MNHNY and CDR2 SVGAGI (reference sequence). The CDR3 protein is CASSYVEGKTLGQFF. DNA for the CDR3: TGTGCCAGCAGTTACGTCGAGGGAAAGACCCTGGGGCAGTTCTTC.

J is TRBJ2-1 and V is TRBV27; 8 bases map to TRBD2. V was clipped by 4 bases and J by 2 bases; unmatched bases: 13. The CDR3 has 18 residues. Germline-derived CDR1 and CDR2 are MNHEY and SMNVEV (reference sequence). The CDR3 loop is CASSYTPGGRATYNEQFF. Here the CDR3 DNA reads TGTGCCAGCAGTTACACCCCGGGGGGGAGGGCCACCTACAATGAGCAGTTCTTC.

The V call is TRBV6-5, the J call TRBJ1-2; D perhaps matches TRBD1 (5 bases). Trimming took off 2 bases at V and 2 bases at J, with 9 bases between the two ends. Germline V gene lookup returns CDR1 MNHEY and CDR2 SVGAGI. The CDR3 contains 14 residues. CDR3 sequence reads: CASSYGGGNYGYTF. The CDR3 DNA sequence: TGTGCCAGCAGTTACGGGGGGGGAAACTATGGCTACACCTTC.

This chain links TRBV6-4 with TRBJ2-2, with 7 bases matching TRBD2. This CDR3 has 15 amino acids. V lost 5 bases to trimming and J lost 1 base; unmatched junction nucleotides: 4. Germline loops: CDR1 MRHNA, CDR2 SNTAGT. CDR3 in amino acids: CASSCGRVNTGELFF. CDR3 nucleotide sequence: TGTGCCAGCAGTTGCGGGAGAGTGAACACCGGGGAGCTGTTTTTT.